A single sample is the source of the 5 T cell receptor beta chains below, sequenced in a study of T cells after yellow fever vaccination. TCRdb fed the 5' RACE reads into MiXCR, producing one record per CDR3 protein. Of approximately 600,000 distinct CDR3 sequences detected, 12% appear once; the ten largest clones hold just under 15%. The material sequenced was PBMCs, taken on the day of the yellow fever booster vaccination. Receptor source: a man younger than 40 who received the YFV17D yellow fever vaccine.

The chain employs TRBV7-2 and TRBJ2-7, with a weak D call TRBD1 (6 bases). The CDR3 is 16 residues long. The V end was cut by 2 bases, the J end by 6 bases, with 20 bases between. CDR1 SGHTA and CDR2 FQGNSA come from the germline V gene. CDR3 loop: CASSLRQITEGGEQYF. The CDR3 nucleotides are TGTGCCAGCAGCTTACGGCAGATAACGGAAGGGGGCGAGCAGTACTTC.

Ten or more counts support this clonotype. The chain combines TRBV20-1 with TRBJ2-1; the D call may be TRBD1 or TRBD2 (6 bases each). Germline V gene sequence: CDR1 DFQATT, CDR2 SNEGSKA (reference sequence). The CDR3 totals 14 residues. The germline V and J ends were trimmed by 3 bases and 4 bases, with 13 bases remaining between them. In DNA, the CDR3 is TGCAGTGCTAGGGGCAGGGGACTGTACAATGAGCAGTTCTTC. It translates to CSARGRGLYNEQFF.

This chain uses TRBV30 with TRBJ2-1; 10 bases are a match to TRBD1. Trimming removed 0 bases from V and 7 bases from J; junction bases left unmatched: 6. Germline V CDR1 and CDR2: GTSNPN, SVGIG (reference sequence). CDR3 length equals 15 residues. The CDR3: CAWSVGTGDGNEQFF. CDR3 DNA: TGTGCCTGGAGTGTAGGGACAGGGGATGGTAATGAGCAGTTCTTC.

This chain's CDR3 is CATTGGRDRVTETQYF. Written as DNA, the CDR3 is TGTGCCACGACGGGGGGCCGGGACAGGGTAACGGAGACCCAGTACTTC. J is TRBJ2-5 and V is TRBV12-3 or TRBV12-4, with 9 nucleotides matching TRBD1. This CDR3 comprises 16 residues. V trimming: 10 bases; J trimming: 5 bases; junction bases outside the gene matches: 17.

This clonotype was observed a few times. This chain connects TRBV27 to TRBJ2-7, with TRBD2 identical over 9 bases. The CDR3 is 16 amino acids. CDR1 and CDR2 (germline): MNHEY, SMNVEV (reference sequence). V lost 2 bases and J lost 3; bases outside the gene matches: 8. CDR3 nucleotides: TGTGCCAGCAGTTTAGCCGGGCTAGCGGGGATCTACGAGCAGTACTTC. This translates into CASSLAGLAGIYEQYF.